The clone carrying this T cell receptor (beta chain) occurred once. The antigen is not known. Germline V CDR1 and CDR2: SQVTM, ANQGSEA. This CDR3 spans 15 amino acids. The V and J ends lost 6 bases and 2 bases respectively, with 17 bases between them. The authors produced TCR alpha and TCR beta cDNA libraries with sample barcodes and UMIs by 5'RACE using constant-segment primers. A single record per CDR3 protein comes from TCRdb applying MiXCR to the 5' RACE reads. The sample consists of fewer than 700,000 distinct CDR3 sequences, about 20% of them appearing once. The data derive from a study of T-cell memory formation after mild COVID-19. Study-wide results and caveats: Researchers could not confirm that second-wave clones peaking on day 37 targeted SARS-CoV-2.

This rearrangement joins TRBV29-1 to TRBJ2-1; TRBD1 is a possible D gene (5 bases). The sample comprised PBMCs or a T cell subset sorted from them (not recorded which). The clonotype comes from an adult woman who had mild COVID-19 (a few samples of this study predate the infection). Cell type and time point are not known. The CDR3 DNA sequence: TGCAGCGTACCCCCCTCGGCAGGGCCCTACAATGAGCAGTTCTTC. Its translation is CSVPPSAGPYNEQFF.